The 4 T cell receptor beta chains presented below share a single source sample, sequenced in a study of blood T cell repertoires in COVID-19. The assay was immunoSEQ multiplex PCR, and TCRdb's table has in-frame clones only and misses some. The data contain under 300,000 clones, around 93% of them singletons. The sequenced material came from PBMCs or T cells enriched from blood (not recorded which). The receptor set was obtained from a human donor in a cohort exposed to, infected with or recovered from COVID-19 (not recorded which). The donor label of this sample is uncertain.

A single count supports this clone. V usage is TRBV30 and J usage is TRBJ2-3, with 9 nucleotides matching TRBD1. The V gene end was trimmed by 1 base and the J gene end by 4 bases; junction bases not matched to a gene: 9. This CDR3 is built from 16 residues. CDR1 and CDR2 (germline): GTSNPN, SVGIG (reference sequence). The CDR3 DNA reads TGTGCCTGGAGTGCAGGGACAGGGAGGTTGGCAGATACGCAGTATTTT. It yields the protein CAWSAGTGRLADTQYF.

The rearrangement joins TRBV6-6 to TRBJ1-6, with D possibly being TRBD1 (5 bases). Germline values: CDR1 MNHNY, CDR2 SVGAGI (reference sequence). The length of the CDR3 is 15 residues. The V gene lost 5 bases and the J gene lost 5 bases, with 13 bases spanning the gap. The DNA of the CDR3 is TGTGCCAGCAGTAGCCAGGGTTCCCATAATTCACCCCTCCACTTT. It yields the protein CASSSQGSHNSPLHF.

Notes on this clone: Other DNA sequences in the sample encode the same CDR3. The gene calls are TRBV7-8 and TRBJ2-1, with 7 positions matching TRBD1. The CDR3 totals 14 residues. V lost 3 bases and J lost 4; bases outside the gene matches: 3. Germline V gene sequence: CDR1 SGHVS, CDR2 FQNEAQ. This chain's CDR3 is CASSLGTAYNEQFF. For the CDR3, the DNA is TGTGCCAGCAGCTTGGGGACAGCGTACAATGAGCAGTTCTTC.

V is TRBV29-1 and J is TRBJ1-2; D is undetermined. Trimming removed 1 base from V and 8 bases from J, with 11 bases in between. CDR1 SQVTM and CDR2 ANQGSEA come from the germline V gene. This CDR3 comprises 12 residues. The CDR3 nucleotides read TGCAGCGTTGAAGGGGCGGGTGGAGGCTACACCTTC. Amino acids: CSVEGAGGGYTF. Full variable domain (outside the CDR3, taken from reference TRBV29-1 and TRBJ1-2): SAVISQKPSRDICQRGTSLTIQCQVDSQVTMMFWYRQQPGQSLTLIATANQGSEATYESGFVIDKFPISRPNLTFSTLTVSNMSPEDSSIYLCSVEGAGGGYTFGSGTRLTVV.